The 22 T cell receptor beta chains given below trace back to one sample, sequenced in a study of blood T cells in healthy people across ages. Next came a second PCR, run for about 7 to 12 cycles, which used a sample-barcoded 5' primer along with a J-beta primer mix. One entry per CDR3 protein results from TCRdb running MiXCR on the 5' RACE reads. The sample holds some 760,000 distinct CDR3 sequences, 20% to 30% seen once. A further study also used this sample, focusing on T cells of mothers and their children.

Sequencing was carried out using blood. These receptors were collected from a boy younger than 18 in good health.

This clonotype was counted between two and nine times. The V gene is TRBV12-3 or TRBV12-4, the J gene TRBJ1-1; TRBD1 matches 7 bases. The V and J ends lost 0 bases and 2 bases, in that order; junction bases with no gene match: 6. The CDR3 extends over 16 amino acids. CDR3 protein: CASSLAGQSYNTEAFF. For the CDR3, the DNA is TGTGCCAGCAGTTTAGCGGGACAGTCTTATAACACTGAAGCTTTCTTT.

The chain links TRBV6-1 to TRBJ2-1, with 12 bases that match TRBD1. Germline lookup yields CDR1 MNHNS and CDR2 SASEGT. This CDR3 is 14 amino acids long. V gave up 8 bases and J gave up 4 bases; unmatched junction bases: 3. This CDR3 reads CASSGQGAYNEQFF. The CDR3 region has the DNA TGTGCCAGCTCGGGACAGGGGGCGTACAATGAGCAGTTCTTC.

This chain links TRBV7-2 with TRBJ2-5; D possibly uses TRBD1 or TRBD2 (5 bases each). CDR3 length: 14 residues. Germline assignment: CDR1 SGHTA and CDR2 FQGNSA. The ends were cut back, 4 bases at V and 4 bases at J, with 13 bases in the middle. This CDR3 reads CASSYNGDAETQYF. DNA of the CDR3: TGTGCCAGCAGCTACAACGGGGACGCAGAGACCCAGTACTTC.

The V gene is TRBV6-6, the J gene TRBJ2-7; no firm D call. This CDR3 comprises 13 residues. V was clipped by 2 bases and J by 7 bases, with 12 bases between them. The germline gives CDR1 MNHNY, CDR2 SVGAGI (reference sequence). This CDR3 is CASSYSWTREQYF. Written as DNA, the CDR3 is TGTGCCAGCAGTTACAGTTGGACCCGAGAGCAGTACTTC.

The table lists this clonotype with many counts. CDR3 sequence reads: CASSPGTGGGDTQYF. CDR3 coding DNA: TGTGCCAGCAGCCCAGGGACAGGGGGTGGAGATACGCAGTATTTT. This chain connects TRBV11-2 to TRBJ2-3, with 11 nucleotides matching TRBD1. Per germline, CDR1 SGHAT and CDR2 FQNNGV. After removal of 5 bases from V and 5 bases from J, the junction contained 6 bases not matched to a gene. CDR3 length: 15 amino acids.

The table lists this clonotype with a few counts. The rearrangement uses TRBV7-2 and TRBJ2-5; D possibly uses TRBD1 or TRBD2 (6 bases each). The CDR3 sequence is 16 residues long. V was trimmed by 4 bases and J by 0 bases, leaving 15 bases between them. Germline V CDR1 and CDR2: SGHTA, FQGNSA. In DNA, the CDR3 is TGTGCCAGCAGCTCCGGGGGCAGGCAGCACCAAGAGACCCAGTACTTC. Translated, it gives CASSSGGRQHQETQYF.

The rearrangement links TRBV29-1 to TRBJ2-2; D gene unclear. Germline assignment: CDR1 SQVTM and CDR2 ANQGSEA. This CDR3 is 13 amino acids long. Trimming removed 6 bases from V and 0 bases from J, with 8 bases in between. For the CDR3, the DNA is TGCAGCGTAGTATACTCGAACACCGGGGAGCTGTTTTTT. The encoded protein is CSVVYSNTGELFF.

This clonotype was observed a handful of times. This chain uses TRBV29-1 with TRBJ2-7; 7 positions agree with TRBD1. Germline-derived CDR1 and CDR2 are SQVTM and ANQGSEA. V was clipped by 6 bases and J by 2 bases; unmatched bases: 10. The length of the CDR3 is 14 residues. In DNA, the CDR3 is TGCAGCGTAGGCCGTATGGACAGGCCCTACGAGCAGTACTTC. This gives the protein CSVGRMDRPYEQYF.

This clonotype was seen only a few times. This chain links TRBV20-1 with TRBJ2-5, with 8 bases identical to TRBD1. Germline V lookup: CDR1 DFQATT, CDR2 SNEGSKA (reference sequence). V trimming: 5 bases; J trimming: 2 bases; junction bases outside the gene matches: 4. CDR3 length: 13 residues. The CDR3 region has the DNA TGCAGTGCTCAATGGACAGGGCAAGAGACCCAGTACTTC. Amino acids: CSAQWTGQETQYF.

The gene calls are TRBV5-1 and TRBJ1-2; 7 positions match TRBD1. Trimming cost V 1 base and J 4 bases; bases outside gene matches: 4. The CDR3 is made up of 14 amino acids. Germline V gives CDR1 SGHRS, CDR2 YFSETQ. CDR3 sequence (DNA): TGCGCCAGCAGCTTGAAACAGGGGAGCTATGGCTACACCTTC. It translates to CASSLKQGSYGYTF.

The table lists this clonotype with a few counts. In nucleotides, the CDR3 is TGTGCCAGCAGCGTCTTCGGGACACTCCAGGAAAATGAGCAGTTCTTC. It codes for CASSVFGTLQENEQFF. This rearrangement joins TRBV9 to TRBJ2-1; D possibly corresponds to TRBD1 (6 bases). Germline V gene lookup returns CDR1 SGDLS and CDR2 YYNGEE. This CDR3 comprises 16 residues. With 2 bases removed from V and 7 bases from J, the gap between germline ends came to 19 bases.

CDR3 region: CASSLARFGGKTGKPQHF. The CDR3 DNA is TGTGCCAGCAGCTTAGCGCGATTTGGGGGCAAAACCGGTAAGCCCCAGCATTTT. The rearrangement uses TRBV7-2 and TRBJ1-5; weak D call: TRBD1 (6 bases). CDR1 is SGHTA, CDR2 FQGNSA, per germline. Trimming took 0 bases from V and 8 from J, leaving 23 bases between them. The CDR3 totals 18 residues.

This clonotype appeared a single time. CDR3 coding DNA: TGCGCCAGCAGCCGTCCCGGACAGGGGACTGGAAACACCATATATTTT. It specifies CASSRPGQGTGNTIYF. The chain recombines TRBV4-1 with TRBJ1-3; 9 bases align to TRBD1. Germline V gene sequence: CDR1 MGHRA, CDR2 YSYEKL. The CDR3 runs 16 residues. With V trimmed by 4 bases and J by 2 bases, 6 bases remained unmatched.

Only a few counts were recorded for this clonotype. The CDR3: CASRRREAGGSETQYF. The DNA of the CDR3 is TGTGCCAGCAGGAGGAGAGAAGCGGGGGGATCAGAGACCCAGTACTTC. The chain recombines TRBV2 with TRBJ2-5, with TRBD2 matching over 9 bases. CDR3 size: 16 residues. With 6 bases clipped from V and 4 bases from J, the junction kept 12 bases outside the gene matches. Looked up from germline, CDR1 is SNHLY and CDR2 is FYNNEI.

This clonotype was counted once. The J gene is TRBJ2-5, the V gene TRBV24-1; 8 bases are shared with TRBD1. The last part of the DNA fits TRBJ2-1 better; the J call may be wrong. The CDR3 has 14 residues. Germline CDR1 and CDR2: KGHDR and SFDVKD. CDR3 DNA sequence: TGTGCCACCAGTGACGTGGACAGGGCCGGTGATCAGTTCTTC. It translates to CATSDVDRAGDQFF.

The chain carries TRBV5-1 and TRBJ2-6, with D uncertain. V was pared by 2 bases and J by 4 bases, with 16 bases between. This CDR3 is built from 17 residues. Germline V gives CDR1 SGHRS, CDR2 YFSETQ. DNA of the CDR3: TGCGCCAGCAGCTTCAGAGTCGGTACGGTCGGGGCCAACGTCCTGACTTTC. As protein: CASSFRVGTVGANVLTF.

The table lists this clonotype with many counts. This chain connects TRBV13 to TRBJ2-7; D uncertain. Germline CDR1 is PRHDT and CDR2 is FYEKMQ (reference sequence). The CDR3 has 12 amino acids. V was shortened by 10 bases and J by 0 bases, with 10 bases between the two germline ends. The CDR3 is CATSGSSYEQYF. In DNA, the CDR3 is TGTGCCACCTCCGGGTCCTCCTACGAGCAGTACTTC.

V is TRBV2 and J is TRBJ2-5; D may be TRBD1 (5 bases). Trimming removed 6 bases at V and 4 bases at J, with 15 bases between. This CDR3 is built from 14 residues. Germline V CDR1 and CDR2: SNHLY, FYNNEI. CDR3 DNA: TGTGCCAGCAGACAGGTTTTCGCTAGAGAGACCCAGTACTTC. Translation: CASRQVFARETQYF.

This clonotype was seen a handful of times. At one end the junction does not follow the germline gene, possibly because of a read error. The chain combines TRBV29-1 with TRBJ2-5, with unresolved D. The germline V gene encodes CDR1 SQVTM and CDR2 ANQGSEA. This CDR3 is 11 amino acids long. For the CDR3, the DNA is TGCAGCGTCGAAGGTCCAGAGACCCAGTACTTC. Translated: CSVEGPETQYF.

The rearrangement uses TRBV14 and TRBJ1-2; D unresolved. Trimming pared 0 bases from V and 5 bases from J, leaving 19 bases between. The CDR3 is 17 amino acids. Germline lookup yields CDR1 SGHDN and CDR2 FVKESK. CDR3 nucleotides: TGTGCCAGCAGCCAAGAATGGTTGGGCAGTCCCCGTTATGGCTACACCTTC. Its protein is CASSQEWLGSPRYGYTF. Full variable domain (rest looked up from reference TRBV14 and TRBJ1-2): EAGVTQFPSHSVIEKGQTVTLRCDPISGHDNLYWYRRVMGKEIKFLLHFVKESKQDESGMPNNRFLAERTGGTYSTLKVQPAELEDSGVYFCASSQEWLGSPRYGYTFGSGTRLTVV.

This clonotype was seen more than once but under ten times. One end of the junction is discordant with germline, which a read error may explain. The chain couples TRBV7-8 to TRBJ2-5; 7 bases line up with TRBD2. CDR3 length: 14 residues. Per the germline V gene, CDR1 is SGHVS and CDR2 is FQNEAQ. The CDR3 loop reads CASSLDGRREEQYF. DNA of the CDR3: TGTGCCAGCAGCTTAGACGGGAGGCGTGAAGAGCAGTACTTT.

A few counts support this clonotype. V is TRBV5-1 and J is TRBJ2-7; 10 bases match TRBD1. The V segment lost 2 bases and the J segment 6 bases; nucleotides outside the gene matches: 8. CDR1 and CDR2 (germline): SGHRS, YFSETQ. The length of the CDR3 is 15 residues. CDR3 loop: CASSLDTGTGVEQYF. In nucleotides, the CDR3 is TGCGCCAGCAGCTTAGACACCGGGACAGGGGTCGAGCAGTACTTC.